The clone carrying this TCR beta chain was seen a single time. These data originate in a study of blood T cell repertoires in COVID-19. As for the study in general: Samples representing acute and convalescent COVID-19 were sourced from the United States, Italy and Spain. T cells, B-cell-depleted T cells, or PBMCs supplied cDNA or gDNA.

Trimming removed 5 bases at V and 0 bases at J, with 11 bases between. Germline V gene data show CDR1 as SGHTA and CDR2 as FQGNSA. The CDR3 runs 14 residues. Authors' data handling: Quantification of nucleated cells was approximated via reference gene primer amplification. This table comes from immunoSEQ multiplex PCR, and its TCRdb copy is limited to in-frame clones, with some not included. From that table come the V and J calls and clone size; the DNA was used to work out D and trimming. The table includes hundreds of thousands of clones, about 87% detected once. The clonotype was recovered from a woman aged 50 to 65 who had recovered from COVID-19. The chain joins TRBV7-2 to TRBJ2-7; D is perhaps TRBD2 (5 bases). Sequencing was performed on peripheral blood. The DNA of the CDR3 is TGTGCCAGCAGCCGGGGTCCTAGCTCCTACGAGCAGTACTTC. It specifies CASSRGPSSYEQYF.